A selection of T cell receptor beta chains follows, all from one sample in a study of response to subunit inactivated influenza vaccine. MiXCR was run by TCRdb on the RT-PCR reads, yielding one entry per CDR3 protein. Of 530,000 or so distinct CDR3 sequences listed, about 12% are singletons. The sequencing used PBMCs from blood, collected on the day of vaccination. All receptors come from a man between 50 and 59 years old who received an inactivated influenza vaccine. CDR3s include the opening cysteine and the closing phenylalanine or tryptophan. D genes are given only for firm matches. Not every row has a clone size; where given, it reads once, few, many or a size class.

j_call clone_size d_call v_call cdr3_nt cdr3_aa
TRBJ2-7 . TRBD2 TRBV20-1 TGCAGTGCTACAACTGCGGGACTAGCTTTATACGAGCAGTACTTC CSATTAGLALYEQYF
TRBJ2-7 few . TRBV10-2 TGCGCCAGCCTAAATTTCACCTCCTACGAGCAGTACTTC CASLNFTSYEQYF
TRBJ2-5 few . TRBV5-1 TGCGCCAGCAGCTTGGCCTTTCAGGGCGGCGAGACCCAGTACTTC CASSLAFQGGETQYF
TRBJ2-3 few . TRBV20-1 TGCAGTGCTTCAGGAAAATCTAGCACAGATACGCAGTATTTT CSASGKSSTDTQYF
TRBJ2-7 . TRBD1 TRBV5-1 TGCGCCAGCAGCTCACAGGGGGCAGGTACCGAGCAGTACTTC CASSSQGAGTEQYF
TRBJ2-1 many TRBD2 TRBV27 TGTGCCAGCAGTTTGTCACTAGCGGGAGTCAATGAGCAGTTCTTC CASSLSLAGVNEQFF
TRBJ2-3 . TRBD2 TRBV20-1 TGCAGTGCTAGCGAGCCTCCGGGACTAGCGGGAGTCGTCTCCACAGATACGCAGTATTTT CSASEPPGLAGVVSTDTQYF
TRBJ2-7 . . TRBV2 TGTGCCAGCAAGGTGGACTCCTACGAGCAGTACTTC CASKVDSYEQYF
TRBJ2-5 many . TRBV7-2 TGTGCCAGCAGCTTCGGGCCAGCGCAAGAGACCCAGTACTTC CASSFGPAQETQYF
TRBJ2-2 few . TRBV3-1 TGTGCCAGCAGCCAAGATCGGACAGTTACGTTCTGGGGGACCGGGGAGCTGTTTTTT CASSQDRTVTFWGTGELFF
TRBJ1-5 . . TRBV18 TGTGCCAGCTCACCTGAGGCAGGGCGCAATCAGCCCCAGCATTTT CASSPEAGRNQPQHF
TRBJ1-1 . . TRBV15 TGTGCCACCAGCACCGACAGTACTGAAGCTTTCTTT CATSTDSTEAFF
TRBJ2-3 . . TRBV15 TGTGCCACCAGCAGAGATCGTCTAGCCGGAACAGATACGCAGTATTTT CATSRDRLAGTDTQYF
TRBJ2-2 many TRBD2 TRBV5-6 TGTGCCAGCCTCTCCGGGGGGACCGGGGAGCTGTTTTTT CASLSGGTGELFF
TRBJ2-1 . TRBD2 TRBV12-3/TRBV12-4 TGTGCCAGCAGTTTAAGCGGCGGGGGGCCGTTCAATGAGCAGTTCTTC CASSLSGGGPFNEQFF
TRBJ2-1 . . TRBV5-1 TGCGCCAGCAGCTTGGAAGGGCCTCGGTCGAATGAGCAGTTCTTC CASSLEGPRSNEQFF
TRBJ1-1 . . TRBV7-9 TGTGCCAGCAGCCCCGGGACAAATGCTGAAGCTTTCTTT CASSPGTNAEAFF
TRBJ2-7 . TRBD1 TRBV5-1 TGCGCCAGCAGCAAGCCGGGACAGGGCTGGGAGCAGTACTTC CASSKPGQGWEQYF
TRBJ1-6 . . TRBV20-1 TGCAGTGCTAGAGATGGCAGGGCCTATAATTCACCCCTCCACTTT CSARDGRAYNSPLHF
TRBJ2-7 . . TRBV4-3 TGCGCCAGCAGCCAAGAGGCAGGGGCCGGCTACGAGCAGTACTTC CASSQEAGAGYEQYF
TRBJ2-3 few TRBD2 TRBV18 TGTGCCAGCTCACCACCGGCGGGAGGGGCAGATACGCAGTATTTT CASSPPAGGADTQYF
TRBJ1-5 . TRBD1 TRBV12-3/TRBV12-4 TGTGCCAGCATGCGGACAGGGGCCTTCAATCAGCCCCAGCATTTT CASMRTGAFNQPQHF
TRBJ2-1 . TRBD1 TRBV27 TGTGCCAGCAGTTTATTTTCAGGGGGAGCCTACAATGAGCAGTTCTTC CASSLFSGGAYNEQFF
TRBJ1-1 few TRBD1 TRBV20-1 TGCAGTGCTAGAGATCGGGACAGGGGGCGCGGGGACACTGAAGCTTTCTTT CSARDRDRGRGDTEAFF
TRBJ1-1 . . TRBV20-1 TGCAGTGCCGCCGGACAGCCTGGACGATTGAACACTGAAGCTTTCTTT CSAAGQPGRLNTEAFF
TRBJ2-3 . . TRBV20-1 TGCAGTGCTAGAGGACAGGGAGGTACAGATACGCAGTATTTT CSARGQGGTDTQYF
TRBJ2-7 few TRBD2 TRBV24-1 TGTGCCACCAGTGACGGGATAGCGGGAGATCAGCAGTACTTC CATSDGIAGDQQYF